This T cell receptor beta chain was identified during a study of blood T cell repertoires in COVID-19. Study-wide context: T cells, B-cell-depleted T cells, or PBMCs provided the cDNA or gDNA that served as material.

Some clones are missing from TCRdb's copy, which holds only in-frame ones; the method was immunoSEQ multiplex PCR. Of roughly 90,000 clones detected, around four fifths appear once; the ten largest clones hold roughly 32%. This CDR3 is 13 amino acids long. The germline V gene encodes CDR1 LGHDT and CDR2 YNNKEL (reference sequence). Between the trimmed V and J ends, which lost 4 bases and 9 bases, there was a span of 13 bases. The sequencing sample was made of peripheral blood. The TCR was taken from a woman older than 75 with active or convalescent COVID-19. V is TRBV3-1 (or the pseudogene TRBV3-2) and J is TRBJ2-1, with D unclear. CDR3 amino acids: CASSPSRESEQFF. CDR3 coding DNA: TGTGCCAGCAGCCCGAGTAGAGAGAGTGAGCAGTTCTTC.